This TCR beta chain was sequenced during a study of cytomegalovirus exposure and HLA in healthy donors. As for this clone: Its specificity is unknown. The sample contains more than one DNA sequence encoding this CDR3.

V shed 1 base and J shed 5 bases, with 8 bases lying between them. The V gene's germline CDR1 is SEHNR and CDR2 FQNEAQ (reference sequence). This CDR3 comprises 13 residues. Sequencing used immunoSEQ multiplex PCR; TCRdb keeps in-frame clones, though not all of them. The sample yields 200,000 to 300,000 clones, 90% seen once. Whole-study findings and limits: The tendency of first-cohort TCR clusters to co-occur in the 100 to 150 validation repertoires emerged from a later analysis.

This TCR derives from a woman aged 25 to 39 in good health and CMV-seronegative. Sequenced: PBMCs. The chain combines TRBV7-9 with TRBJ1-2, with D perhaps matching TRBD1 (5 bases). As DNA, the CDR3 is TGTGCCAGCAGCTTAGGCCAGGGTTATGGCTACACCTTC. Translated: CASSLGQGYGYTF.